The source of this T cell receptor beta chain is a study of Ad26.COV2.S vaccination and SARS-CoV-2 variants. Study as a whole: This donor came from the COV1001 trial of Ad26.COV2.S. Intramuscular Ad26.COV2.S at 5x10^10 or 1x10^11 viral particles. Findings of the study overall: In TCR breadth and depth analyses, total T cell responses may have been underestimated. Vaccine and placebo recipients had comparable breadth of non-spike TCRs.

Per the germline V gene, CDR1 is LNHDA and CDR2 is SQIVND (reference sequence). Trimming took off 5 bases at V and 5 bases at J, with 3 bases between the two ends. The length of the CDR3 is 11 residues. The protocol was immunoSEQ multiplex PCR, while the TCRdb copy is restricted to in-frame clones and leaves out a portion. The repertoire consists of about 420,000 clones, with approximately 88% occurring once and the leading ten covering approximately 4%. As regards this clone: Antigen: not known.

Treatment specified: roughly 19 received Ad26.COV2.S at low or high dose, single or two shots; roughly 5 received placebo; per-sample allocation not given. At day 63 after the first vaccine or placebo injection, samples were drawn. This specimen consisted of peripheral blood, obtained in a trial of Ad26.COV2.S vaccine versus placebo. The clonotype originates from a person between 18 and 59 years old who received the Ad26.COV2.S COVID-19 vaccine or a placebo. The rearrangement links TRBV19 to TRBJ2-2; D uncertain. CDR3 amino acids: CASSGTGELFF. The CDR3 DNA is TGTGCCAGTAGTGGTACCGGGGAGCTGTTTTTT.